This T cell receptor (beta chain) is from a study of Ad26.COV2.S vaccination and SARS-CoV-2 variants. Study information: The authors gave Ad26.COV2.S intramuscularly, either once or twice 56 days apart. Study-wide results and limits: There was a possibility that the TCR breadth and depth analyses underestimated total T cell responses.

V shed 1 base and J 3 bases; nucleotides not matched to a gene: 7. The germline CDR1 and CDR2 sequences are SGHAT and FQNNGV. This CDR3 contains 18 residues. Described treatment: around 19 received Ad26.COV2.S at low or high dose, single or two shots; about five received placebo; per-sample allocation not given. Collection of samples fell on day 63 after the first vaccine or placebo injection. A Boston donor was an adult aged 18-55 years. A word on this clone: As yet, its antigen is unknown.

The method was immunoSEQ multiplex PCR; TCRdb's version includes in-frame clones alone and lacks a portion of them. Among some 400,000 clones, about nine tenths were seen once, and the ten largest hold under 2%. The receptor was derived from a person between 18 and 65 years old who received the Ad26.COV2.S COVID-19 vaccine or a placebo. The specimen was peripheral blood, collected in a trial of Ad26.COV2.S vaccine versus placebo. The chain links TRBV11-2 to TRBJ2-2, with 11 bases aligning to TRBD2. Here the CDR3 DNA reads TGTGCCAGCAGCTTAGCGCTAGCGGGAGGATCCCACACCGGGGAGCTGTTTTTT. Amino acid sequence: CASSLALAGGSHTGELFF.